This passage covers 21 T cell receptor beta chains from one sample sequenced in a study of blood T cell repertoires in COVID-19. Measured with immunoSEQ multiplex PCR; TCRdb has only the in-frame clones, and not every one. Of over 450,000 clones in the sample, 89% were seen once. The sample comprised peripheral blood. These receptors all come from a man aged 18 to 29 with COVID-19, enrolled during active disease.

The rearrangement uses TRBV6-5 and TRBJ2-5; possible D gene TRBD2, 5 bases. The CDR3 sequence is 16 residues long. CDR1 is MNHEY, CDR2 SVGAGI, per germline. With 2 bases removed from V and 5 bases from J, the gap between germline ends came to 18 bases. The CDR3: CASSYVAGSNYETQYF. CDR3 DNA: TGTGCCAGCAGTTACGTTGCGGGTAGCAATTATGAGACCCAGTACTTC.

The CDR3 loop reads CATSRARDSSYEQYF. In DNA, the CDR3 is TGTGCCACCAGCAGAGCCCGGGACAGCTCCTACGAGCAGTACTTC. V usage is TRBV15 and J usage is TRBJ2-7; 7 bases are shared with TRBD1. The CDR3 is 15 residues long. The J segment lost 0 bases and the V segment lost 1 base, leaving 3 bases of the junction unmatched. Germline values: CDR1 LNHNV, CDR2 YYDKDF (reference sequence).

The rearrangement uses TRBV6-1 and TRBJ1-2, with D unresolved. V gave up 3 bases and J gave up 0 bases, with 14 bases separating them. The CDR3 runs to 16 residues. From germline, CDR1 is MNHNS and CDR2 SASEGT. CDR3 sequence: CASSDLLKRANYGYTF. The CDR3 DNA reads as TGTGCCAGCAGTGATCTGTTGAAAAGAGCTAACTATGGCTACACCTTC.

The V and J genes are TRBV9 and TRBJ2-3; 9 bases match TRBD2. J was trimmed by 3 bases and V by 0 bases; bases with no gene match: 2. The CDR3 runs 15 residues. Germline-derived CDR1 and CDR2 are SGDLS and YYNGEE. The CDR3 loop is CASSVELAGTDTQYF. The CDR3, as DNA: TGTGCCAGCAGCGTAGAACTAGCGGGTACAGATACGCAGTATTTT.

The chain employs TRBV10-2 and TRBJ2-3; 10 nucleotides line up with TRBD2. The germline gives CDR1 WSHSY, CDR2 SAAADI. This CDR3 contains 17 residues. The J segment lost 5 bases and the V segment lost 4 bases, leaving 12 bases of the junction unmatched. DNA for the CDR3: TGCGCCAGCAGTGGACTAGCGGGCCAGATCAAAAAAGATACGCAGTATTTT. Its protein product is CASSGLAGQIKKDTQYF.

The chain links TRBV19 to TRBJ1-2; perhaps TRBD1 as D (6 bases). CDR1 and CDR2 from the germline V gene are LNHDA and SQIVND (reference sequence). CDR3 length equals 13 residues. V gave up 3 bases and J gave up 8 bases, with 13 bases separating them. Written as DNA, the CDR3 is TGTGCCAGTAGTATGTCCCCAGGGGTGGGCTACACCTTC. Amino acids: CASSMSPGVGYTF.

The rearrangement links TRBV2 to TRBJ1-1; D remains unclear. Per germline, CDR1 SNHLY and CDR2 FYNNEI. CDR3 size: 13 residues. V was clipped by 8 bases and J by 4 bases, with 14 bases between them. CDR3 DNA: TGTGCCAGCTCTTCAAGGTGGAGCACTGAAGCTTTCTTT. Translation: CASSSRWSTEAFF.

The rearrangement links TRBV5-1 to TRBJ1-1; possible D gene TRBD1, 6 bases. This CDR3 is built from 14 residues. V shed 4 bases and J shed 4 bases, with 14 bases lying between them. The germline V gene has CDR1 SGHRS and CDR2 YFSETQ. CDR3 sequence reads: CASSTGTPSTEAFF. The DNA of the CDR3 is TGCGCCAGCAGCACAGGGACACCCTCCACTGAAGCTTTCTTT.

This sequence joins TRBV7-9 and TRBJ2-5; 14 bases align to TRBD2. CDR3 size: 16 residues. Trimming cost V 5 bases and J 4 bases; bases outside gene matches: 6. The germline gives CDR1 SEHNR, CDR2 FQNEAQ (reference sequence). The CDR3, as DNA: TGTGCCAGCAGCGAGACTAGCGGGAGGGCCGGAGAGACCCAGTACTTC. Translating it yields CASSETSGRAGETQYF.

The V and J genes are TRBV14 and TRBJ2-7; weak D call: TRBD1 (7 bases). Trimming took off 2 bases at V and 0 bases at J, with 17 bases between the two ends. The CDR3 consists of 17 residues. Germline assignment: CDR1 SGHDN and CDR2 FVKESK. CDR3 in DNA: TGTGCCAGCAGCCAAATGGGTCGGGGGACAGCCTCCTACGAGCAGTACTTC. This sequence encodes CASSQMGRGTASYEQYF.

The gene calls are TRBV6-5 and TRBJ2-7, with D possibly being TRBD2 (6 bases). Germline lookup yields CDR1 MNHEY and CDR2 SVGAGI. The V gene lost 5 bases and the J gene lost 2 bases, with 16 bases spanning the gap. The CDR3 sequence is 15 residues long. CDR3 nucleotides: TGTGCCAGCAGTCCCCGGGGCGGGGAGACCTACGAGCAGTACTTC. Translation gives CASSPRGGETYEQYF.

This sequence joins TRBV7-8 and TRBJ2-3, with TRBD2 matching 13 bases. Germline V gene sequence: CDR1 SGHVS, CDR2 FQNEAQ. This CDR3 has 16 amino acids. V gave up 4 bases and J gave up 3 bases; unmatched junction bases: 4. In DNA form, the CDR3 reads TGTGCCAGCAGCTCTGGGACTAGCGGGGAAACAGATACGCAGTATTTT. It codes for CASSSGTSGETDTQYF.

The gene calls are TRBV5-5 and TRBJ2-2, with 9 nucleotides matching TRBD1. Trimming at V came to 4 bases and at J to 4 bases, leaving 11 bases not matched to a gene. The CDR3 consists of 17 residues. CDR1 and CDR2 (germline): SGHKS, YYEKEE (reference sequence). The CDR3 region is CASSRTQGAFSTGELFF. CDR3 nucleotide sequence: TGTGCCAGCAGCAGGACACAGGGGGCATTCTCCACCGGGGAGCTGTTTTTT.

The rearrangement uses TRBV11-2 and TRBJ2-1, with TRBD2 identical over 9 bases. The length of the CDR3 is 16 residues. With V trimmed by 1 base and J by 9 bases, 10 bases remained unmatched. The germline V gene encodes CDR1 SGHAT and CDR2 FQNNGV. CDR3 in amino acids: CASSLGPGLAPGEQFF. CDR3 DNA: TGTGCCAGCAGCTTAGGGCCGGGACTAGCACCGGGTGAGCAGTTCTTC. The full variable domain, with the rest looked up from reference TRBV11-2 and TRBJ2-1, is EAGVAQSPRYKIIEKRQSVAFWCNPISGHATLYWYQQILGQGPKLLIQFQNNGVVDDSQLPKDRFSAERLKGVDSTLKIQPAKLEDSAVYLCASSLGPGLAPGEQFFGPGTRLTVL.

The chain is built from TRBV24-1 and TRBJ1-4, with 11 bases matching TRBD1. V was pared by 4 bases and J by 7 bases, with 7 bases of the junction left unmatched. This CDR3 contains 16 residues. The germline gives CDR1 KGHDR, CDR2 SFDVKD. The DNA of the CDR3 is TGTGCCACCAGTGACACCCCGGGACAGGGGGGTGAAAAACTGTTTTTT. Amino acid sequence: CATSDTPGQGGEKLFF.

The J gene is TRBJ2-2, the V gene TRBV27, with 7 nucleotides matching TRBD1. Germline V gene data show CDR1 as MNHEY and CDR2 as SMNVEV (reference sequence). This CDR3 is built from 17 residues. V was clipped by 1 base and J by 1 base; unmatched bases: 6. In DNA form, the CDR3 reads TGTGCCAGCAGTTTATTTTCGGACAGGTGGAACACCGGGGAGCTGTTTTTT. It translates to CASSLFSDRWNTGELFF.

V and J are TRBV10-3 and TRBJ2-5; 7 nucleotides line up with TRBD2. Germline V lookup: CDR1 ENHRY, CDR2 SYGVKD. The length of the CDR3 is 14 residues. Trimming cost V 4 bases and J 2 bases; bases outside gene matches: 4. The CDR3 region has the DNA TGTGCCATCAGTGTGGGCGGGGGACAAGAGACCCAGTACTTC. It codes for CAISVGGGQETQYF.

The chain employs TRBV2 and TRBJ2-5, with 7 bases lining up with TRBD1. Germline loops: CDR1 SNHLY, CDR2 FYNNEI. The CDR3 has 16 residues. Trimming at V came to 2 bases and at J to 0 bases, leaving 6 bases not matched to a gene. CDR3 nucleotide sequence: TGTGCCAGCAGTGAATCAGTTACAGGGGACCAAGAGACCCAGTACTTC. This gives the protein CASSESVTGDQETQYF.

The chain employs TRBV19 and TRBJ2-1; possibly TRBD1 for D (6 bases). CDR1 and CDR2 (germline): LNHDA, SQIVND (reference sequence). The CDR3 covers 17 residues. The V end lost 2 bases, the J end lost 0 bases, and 14 bases lay between the germline ends. The CDR3 here is CASSIFAKGGSYNEQFF. The CDR3 nucleotides read TGTGCCAGTAGTATATTCGCCAAAGGGGGCTCCTACAATGAGCAGTTCTTC.

V gene TRBV21-1 combines with J gene TRBJ2-3; TRBD1, the table's D call, lacks a check against the DNA. TRBV21-1 is given as a pseudogene. CDR3 size: 16 residues. In DNA, the CDR3 is TGTGCCAGCAGCAAAGTTACCGGCAGGCCTACAGATACGCAGTATTTT. This sequence encodes CASSKVTGRPTDTQYF.

The chain has TRBV11-3 and TRBJ1-2, with D unresolved. The CDR3 contains 14 residues. CDR1 is SGHNT and CDR2 is YENEEA in the germline V gene. V shed 9 bases and J shed 0 bases, with 14 bases lying between them. The DNA for the CDR3 is TGTGCCAGGAGTATTGCCGTGGCTAACTATGGCTACACCTTC. Protein product: CARSIAVANYGYTF.